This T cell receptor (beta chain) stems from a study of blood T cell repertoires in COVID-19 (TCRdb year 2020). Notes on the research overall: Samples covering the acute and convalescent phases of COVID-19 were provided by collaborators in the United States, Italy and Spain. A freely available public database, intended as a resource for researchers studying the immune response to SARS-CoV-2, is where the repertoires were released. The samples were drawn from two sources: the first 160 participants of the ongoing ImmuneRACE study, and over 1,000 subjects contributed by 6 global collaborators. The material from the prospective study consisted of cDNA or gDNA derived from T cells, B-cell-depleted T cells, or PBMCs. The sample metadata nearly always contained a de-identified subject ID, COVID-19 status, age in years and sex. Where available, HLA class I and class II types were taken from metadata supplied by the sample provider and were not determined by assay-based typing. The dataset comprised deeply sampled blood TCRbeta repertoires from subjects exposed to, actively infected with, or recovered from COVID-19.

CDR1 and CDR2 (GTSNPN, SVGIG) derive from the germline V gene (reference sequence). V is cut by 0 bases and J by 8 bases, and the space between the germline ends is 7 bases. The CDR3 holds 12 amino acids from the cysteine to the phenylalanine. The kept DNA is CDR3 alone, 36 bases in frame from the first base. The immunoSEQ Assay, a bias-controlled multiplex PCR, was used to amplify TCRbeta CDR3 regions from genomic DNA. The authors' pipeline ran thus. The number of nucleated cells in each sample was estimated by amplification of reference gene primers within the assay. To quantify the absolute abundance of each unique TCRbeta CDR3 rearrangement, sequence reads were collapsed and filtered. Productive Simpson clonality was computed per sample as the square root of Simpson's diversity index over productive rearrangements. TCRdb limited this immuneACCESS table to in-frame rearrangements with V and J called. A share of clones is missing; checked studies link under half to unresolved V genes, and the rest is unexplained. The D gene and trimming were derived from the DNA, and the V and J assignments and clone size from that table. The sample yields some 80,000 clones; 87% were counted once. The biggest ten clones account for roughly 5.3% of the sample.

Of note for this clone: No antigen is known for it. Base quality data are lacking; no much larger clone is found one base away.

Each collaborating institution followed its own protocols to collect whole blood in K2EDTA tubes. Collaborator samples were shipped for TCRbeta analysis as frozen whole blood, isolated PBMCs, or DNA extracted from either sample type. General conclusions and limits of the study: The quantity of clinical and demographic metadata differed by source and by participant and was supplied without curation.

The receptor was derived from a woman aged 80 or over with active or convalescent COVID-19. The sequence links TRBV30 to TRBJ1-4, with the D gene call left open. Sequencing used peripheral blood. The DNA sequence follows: TGTGCCTGGAGTGTAATTGGCGAAAAACTGTTTTTT. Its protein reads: CAWSVIGEKLFF.